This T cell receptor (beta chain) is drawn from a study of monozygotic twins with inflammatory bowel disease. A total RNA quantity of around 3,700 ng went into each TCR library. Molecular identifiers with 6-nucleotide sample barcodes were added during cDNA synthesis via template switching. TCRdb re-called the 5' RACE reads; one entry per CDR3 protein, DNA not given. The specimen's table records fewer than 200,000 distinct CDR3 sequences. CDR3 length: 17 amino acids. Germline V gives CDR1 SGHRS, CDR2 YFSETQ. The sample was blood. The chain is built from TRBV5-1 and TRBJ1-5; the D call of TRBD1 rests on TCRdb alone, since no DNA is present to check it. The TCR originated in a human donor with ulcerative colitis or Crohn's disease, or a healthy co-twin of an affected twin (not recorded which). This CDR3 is CASSLGTGGSGNQPQHF.